This entry features one T cell receptor (beta chain) sequence. Germline V gene lookup returns CDR1 KGHSH and CDR2 LQKENI. J lost 4 bases, V lost 5 bases, and 6 bases had no gene match. This CDR3 region has 15 residues. The data belong to a study of blood T cell repertoires in COVID-19. Enrollees, roughly 18 to 89 years old, lived in fewer than 25 US areas. Study processing details: Counts of nucleated cells, estimated from reference gene primer amplification, were obtained. The method was immunoSEQ multiplex PCR; TCRdb's version includes in-frame clones alone and lacks a portion of them. V and J calls and clone size are those listed in that table; D and trimming were worked out from the DNA. The sample lists about 180,000 clones, nearly 80% seen once, with around 15% in the top ten.

The rearrangement joins TRBV18 to TRBJ2-7, with 12 bases that match TRBD2. Sample: PBMCs or T cells enriched from blood (not recorded which). This TCR derives from a man aged 55 to 70 who had been exposed to COVID-19. The CDR3 spells CASSVGLAGLYEQYF. DNA of the CDR3: TGTGCCAGCTCAGTTGGACTAGCGGGACTGTACGAGCAGTACTTC.